This entry describes one TCR beta chain. The data derive from a study of blood T cell repertoires in COVID-19. V dropped 5 bases and J dropped 8 bases, with 15 bases sitting between them. The CDR3 is made up of 12 amino acids. Germline CDR1 is SQVTM and CDR2 is ANQGSEA. Generated by immunoSEQ multiplex PCR, the TCRdb table keeps only in-frame clones and is missing some. The table has 40,000 to 45,000 clones, about 83% seen once. This rearrangement joins TRBV29-1 to TRBJ1-2, with D perhaps matching TRBD1 (5 bases). The sample taken for sequencing was peripheral blood. The clonotype was recovered from a man aged 35 to 55 with COVID-19, enrolled during active disease. The CDR3 DNA is TGCAGCGTTAAAGGGACTTCAGAGGGCTACACCTTC. Encoded protein: CSVKGTSEGYTF.